Given below is one T cell receptor beta chain in context. Here the gene names and germline are mouse. Sequencing was performed with immunoSEQ multiplex PCR; in TCRdb, only in-frame clones are kept and a portion is missing. The sample yields about 2,600 clones, 40% to 55% seen once. Time point noted: mouse harvest day 14 after allogeneic transplant. Each mouse received 10^7 T-cell-depleted marrow cells plus 10^6 splenic CD5+ T cells by tail vein. This sample was included in a study of tissue T cells after allogeneic stem cell transplantation. Sequenced material: gut tissue. The sequence was collected from a female BALB/c mouse given C57BL/6 T cells with graft-versus-host disease after an allogeneic hematopoietic cell transplant.

The covered CDR3 bases are TGTGCCAGCAGCCAAGATGGGGGGAAAGACACCCAGTAC. It is translated as CASSQDGGKDTQY. The full CDR3 protein reads CASSQDGGKDTQYF. The chain recombines TRBV2 with TRBJ2-5; 7 nucleotides agree with TRBD2. The read is 1 residue too short to cover the CDR3 end, so that end is filled in from the germline J gene. This CDR3 contains 14 residues. V was pared by 0 bases and J by 4 bases, with 1 base of the junction left unmatched. CDR1 and CDR2 from the germline V gene are LGHNA and YSYQKL. The variable domain in full, with the rest retrieved from reference TRBV2 and TRBJ2-5, is DPKIIQKPKYLVAVTGSEKILICEQYLGHNAMYWYRQSAKKPLEFMFSYSYQKLMDNQTASSRFQPQSSKKNHLDLQITALKPDDSATYFCASSQDGGKDTQYFGPGTRLLVL.